This TCR beta chain was sequenced in a study of memory CD4+ T cells and cytomegalovirus serostatus. Sequencing was performed with immunoSEQ multiplex PCR; in TCRdb, only in-frame clones are kept and a portion is missing. The sample contains more than 55,000 clones, around 83% of which appear only once. Germline V CDR1 and CDR2: MNHNS, SASEGT. This CDR3 has 14 amino acids. The V end was cut by 6 bases, the J end by 5 bases, with 11 bases between. Single viable CD3+CD4+CD8-CD45RO+ cells were sorted as the memory CD4+ T cells. The sequence came from an adult in good health and CMV-seronegative. The chain carries TRBV6-1 and TRBJ1-6; D uncertain. The sample comprised memory CD4+ T cells from blood. As DNA, the CDR3 is TGTGCCAGCAGGAGAGGAGCGGATAATTCACCCCTCCACTTT. This translates into CASRRGADNSPLHF.